The 3 T cell receptor beta chains below were found in one sample sequenced in a study of blood T cell repertoires in COVID-19. Profiling relied on immunoSEQ multiplex PCR, and the TCRdb table lists in-frame clones only, not all of them. The sample yields about 300,000 clones, just over 85% seen once. Sequences were obtained from PBMCs or T cells enriched from blood (not recorded which). The receptors stem from a woman younger than 30 who had recovered from COVID-19.

The chain employs TRBV29-1 and TRBJ1-2; 8 positions match TRBD1. CDR1 SQVTM and CDR2 ANQGSEA come from the germline V gene. Trimming at V came to 7 bases and at J to 8 bases, leaving 6 bases not matched to a gene. This CDR3 is built from 11 residues. The CDR3 is CSAQGAKGYTF. The CDR3, as DNA: TGCAGCGCGCAGGGGGCTAAGGGCTACACCTTC. The whole variable domain, filled in from reference TRBV29-1 and TRBJ1-2, reads SAVISQKPSRDICQRGTSLTIQCQVDSQVTMMFWYRQQPGQSLTLIATANQGSEATYESGFVIDKFPISRPNLTFSTLTVSNMSPEDSSIYLCSAQGAKGYTFGSGTRLTVV.

V and J are TRBV9 and TRBJ2-1, with TRBD2 identical over 9 bases. The CDR3 totals 16 residues. CDR1 is SGDLS, CDR2 YYNGEE, per germline. Trimming took 3 bases from V and 4 from J; bases not matched to a gene: 8. The CDR3 sequence: CASSGRTSGHYNEQFF. DNA for the CDR3: TGTGCCAGCAGCGGCCGAACTAGCGGGCATTACAATGAGCAGTTCTTC.

This chain connects TRBV5-5 to TRBJ1-6; D unresolved. V was trimmed by 4 bases and J by 0 bases, leaving 11 bases between them. Per the germline V gene, CDR1 is SGHKS and CDR2 is YYEKEE (reference sequence). The length of the CDR3 is 16 residues. CDR3 sequence reads: CASSVSGISYNSPLHF. CDR3 DNA sequence: TGTGCCAGCAGCGTCTCAGGAATCTCCTATAATTCACCCCTCCACTTT.